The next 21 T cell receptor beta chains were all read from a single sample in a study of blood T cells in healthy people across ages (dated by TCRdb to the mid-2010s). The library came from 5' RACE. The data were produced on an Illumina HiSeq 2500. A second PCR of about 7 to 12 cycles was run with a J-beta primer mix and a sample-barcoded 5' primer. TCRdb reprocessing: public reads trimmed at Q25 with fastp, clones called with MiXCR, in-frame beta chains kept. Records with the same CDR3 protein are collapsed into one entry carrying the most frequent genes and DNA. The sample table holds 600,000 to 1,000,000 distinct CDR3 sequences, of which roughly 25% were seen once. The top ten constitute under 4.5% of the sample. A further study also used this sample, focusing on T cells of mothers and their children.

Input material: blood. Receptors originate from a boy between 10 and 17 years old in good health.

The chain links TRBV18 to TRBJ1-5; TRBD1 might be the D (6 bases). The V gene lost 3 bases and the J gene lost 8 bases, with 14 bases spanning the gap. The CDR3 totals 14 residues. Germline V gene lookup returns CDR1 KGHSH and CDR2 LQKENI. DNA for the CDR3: TGTGCCAGCTCACCCCGACAGGAACAGGAGCCCCAGCATTTT. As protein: CASSPRQEQEPQHF.

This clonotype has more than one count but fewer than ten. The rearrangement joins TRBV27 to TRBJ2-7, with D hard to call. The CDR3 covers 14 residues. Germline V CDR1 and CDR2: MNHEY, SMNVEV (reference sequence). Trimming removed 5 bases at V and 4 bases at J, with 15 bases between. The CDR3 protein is CASSSGIEDYEQYF. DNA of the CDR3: TGTGCCAGCAGTAGTGGGATTGAGGATTACGAGCAGTACTTC.

CDR3 nucleotides: TGTGCCAGCAGTGAAGTTTGGTCTCCTGGCTACACCTTC. Protein: CASSEVWSPGYTF. The J gene is TRBJ1-2, the V gene TRBV6-1; D gene uncertain. Trimming stripped 1 base from V and 7 bases from J, with 10 bases between. This CDR3 has 13 residues. From germline, CDR1 is MNHNS and CDR2 SASEGT.

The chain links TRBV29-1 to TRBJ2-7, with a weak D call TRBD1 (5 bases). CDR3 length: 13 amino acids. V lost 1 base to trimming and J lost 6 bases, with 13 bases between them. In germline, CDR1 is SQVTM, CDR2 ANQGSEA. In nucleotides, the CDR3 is TGCAGCGTTGAAGTCAGGGCTCGTTCCGAGCAGTACTTC. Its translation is CSVEVRARSEQYF.

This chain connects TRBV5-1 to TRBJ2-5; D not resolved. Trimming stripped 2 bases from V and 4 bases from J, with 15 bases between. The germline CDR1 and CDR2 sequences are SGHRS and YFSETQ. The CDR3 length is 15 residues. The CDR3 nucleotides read TGCGCCAGCAGCTTCACCAACACGTGGGGAGAGACCCAGTACTTC. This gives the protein CASSFTNTWGETQYF.

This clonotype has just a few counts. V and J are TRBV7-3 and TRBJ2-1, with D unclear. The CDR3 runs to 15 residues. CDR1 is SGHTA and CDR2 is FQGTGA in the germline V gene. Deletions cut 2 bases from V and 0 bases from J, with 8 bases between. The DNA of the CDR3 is TGTGCCAGCAGCTTAGGTAGCACCTCCTACAATGAGCAGTTCTTC. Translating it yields CASSLGSTSYNEQFF.

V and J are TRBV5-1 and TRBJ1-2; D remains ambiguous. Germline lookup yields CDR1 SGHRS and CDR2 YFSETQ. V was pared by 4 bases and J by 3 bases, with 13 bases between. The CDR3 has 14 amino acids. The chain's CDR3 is CASSRDLPDYGYTF. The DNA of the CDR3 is TGCGCCAGCAGCCGAGACCTTCCGGACTATGGCTACACCTTC.

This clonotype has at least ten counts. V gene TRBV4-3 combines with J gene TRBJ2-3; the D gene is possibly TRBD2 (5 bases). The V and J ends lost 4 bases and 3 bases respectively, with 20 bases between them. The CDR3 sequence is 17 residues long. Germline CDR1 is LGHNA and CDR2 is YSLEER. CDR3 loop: CASSPRGLAGETDTQYF. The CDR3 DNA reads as TGCGCCAGCAGCCCCCGAGGGCTAGCTGGAGAGACAGATACGCAGTATTTT.

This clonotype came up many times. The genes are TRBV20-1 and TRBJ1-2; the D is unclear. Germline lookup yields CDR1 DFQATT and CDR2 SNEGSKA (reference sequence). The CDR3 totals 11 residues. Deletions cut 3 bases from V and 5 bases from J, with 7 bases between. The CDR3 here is CSARESYGYTF. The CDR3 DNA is TGCAGTGCTAGGGAGAGTTATGGCTACACCTTC.

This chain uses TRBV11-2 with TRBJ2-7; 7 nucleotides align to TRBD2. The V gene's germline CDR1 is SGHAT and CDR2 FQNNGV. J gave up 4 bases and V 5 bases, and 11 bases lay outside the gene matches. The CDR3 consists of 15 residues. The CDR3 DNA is TGTGCCAGCAGCCCTTCCCTAGCGGAGCTATACGAGCAGTACTTC. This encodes CASSPSLAELYEQYF.

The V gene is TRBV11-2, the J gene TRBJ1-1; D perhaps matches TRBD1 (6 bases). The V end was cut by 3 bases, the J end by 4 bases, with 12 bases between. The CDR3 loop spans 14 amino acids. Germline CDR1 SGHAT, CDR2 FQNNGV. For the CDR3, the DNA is TGTGCCAGCAGCTTCGACAGGAGGGGCACTGAAGCTTTCTTT. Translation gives CASSFDRRGTEAFF.

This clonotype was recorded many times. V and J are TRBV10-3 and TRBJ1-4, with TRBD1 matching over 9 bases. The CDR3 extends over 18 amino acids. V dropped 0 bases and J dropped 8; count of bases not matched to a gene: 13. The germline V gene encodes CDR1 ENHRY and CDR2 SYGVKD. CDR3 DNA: TGTGCCATCAGTGAGTCGATTTTCCCCGGGACAGGGAACGAAAAACTGTTTTTT. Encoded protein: CAISESIFPGTGNEKLFF.

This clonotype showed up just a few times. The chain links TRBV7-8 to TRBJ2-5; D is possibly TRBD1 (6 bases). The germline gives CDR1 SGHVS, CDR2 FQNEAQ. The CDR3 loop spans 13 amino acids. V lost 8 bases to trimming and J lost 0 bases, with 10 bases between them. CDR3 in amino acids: CASATGYQETQYF. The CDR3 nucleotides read TGTGCCAGCGCCACAGGGTACCAAGAGACCCAGTACTTC.

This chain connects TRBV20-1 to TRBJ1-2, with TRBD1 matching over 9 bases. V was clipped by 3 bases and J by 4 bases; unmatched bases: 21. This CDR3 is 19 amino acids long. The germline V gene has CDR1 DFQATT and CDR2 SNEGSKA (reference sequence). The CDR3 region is CSARDGQAANRGLVYGYTF. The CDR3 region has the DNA TGCAGTGCTAGGGACGGTCAAGCCGCCAACAGGGGGCTGGTCTATGGCTACACCTTC.

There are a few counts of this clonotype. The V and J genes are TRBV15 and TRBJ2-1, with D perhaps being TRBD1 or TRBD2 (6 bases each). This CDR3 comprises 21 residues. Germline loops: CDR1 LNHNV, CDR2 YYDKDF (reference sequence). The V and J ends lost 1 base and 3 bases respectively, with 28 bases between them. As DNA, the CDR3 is TGTGCCACCAGCAGAGTTGGTGTTGAGGGGGTTTCGGACTACCGCTACAATGAGCAGTTCTTC. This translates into CATSRVGVEGVSDYRYNEQFF.

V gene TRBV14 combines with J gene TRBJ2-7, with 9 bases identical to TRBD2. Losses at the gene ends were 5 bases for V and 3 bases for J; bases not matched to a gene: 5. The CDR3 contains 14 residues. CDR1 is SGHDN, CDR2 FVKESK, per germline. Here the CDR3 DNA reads TGTGCCAGCAGCATAGCGGGGGCCCTCTACGAGCAGTACTTC. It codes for CASSIAGALYEQYF. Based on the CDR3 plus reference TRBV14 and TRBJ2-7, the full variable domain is EAGVTQFPSHSVIEKGQTVTLRCDPISGHDNLYWYRRVMGKEIKFLLHFVKESKQDESGMPNNRFLAERTGGTYSTLKVQPAELEDSGVYFCASSIAGALYEQYFGPGTRLTVT.

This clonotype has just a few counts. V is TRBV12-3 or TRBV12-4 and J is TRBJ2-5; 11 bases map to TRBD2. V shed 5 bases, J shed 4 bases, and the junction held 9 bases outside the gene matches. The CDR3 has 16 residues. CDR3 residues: CASSKKIAGGRETQYF. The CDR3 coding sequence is TGTGCCAGCAGTAAAAAAATAGCGGGAGGGCGAGAGACCCAGTACTTC.

The CDR3 DNA sequence: TGTGCCAGCAGTTACGTCGGACTCCGCTCCTACGAGCAGTACTTC. Amino acid sequence: CASSYVGLRSYEQYF. V and J are TRBV6-6 and TRBJ2-7; D possibly corresponds to TRBD2 (5 bases). The V end lost 2 bases, the J end lost 0 bases, and 11 bases lay between the germline ends. Germline V CDR1 and CDR2: MNHNY, SVGAGI (reference sequence). The CDR3 length is 15 residues.

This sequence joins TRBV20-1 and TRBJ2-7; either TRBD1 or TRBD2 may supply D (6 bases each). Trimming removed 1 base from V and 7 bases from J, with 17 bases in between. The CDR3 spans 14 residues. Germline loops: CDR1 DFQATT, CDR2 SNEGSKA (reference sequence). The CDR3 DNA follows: TGCAGTGCTAGAGCTTTAGGGGGGCTTGGGGAGCAGTACTTC. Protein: CSARALGGLGEQYF.

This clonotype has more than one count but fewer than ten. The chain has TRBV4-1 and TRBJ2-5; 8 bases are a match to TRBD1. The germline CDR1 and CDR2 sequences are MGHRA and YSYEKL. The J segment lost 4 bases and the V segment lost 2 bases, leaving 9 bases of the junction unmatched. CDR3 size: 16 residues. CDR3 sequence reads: CASSQLTGQEGETQYF. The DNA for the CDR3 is TGCGCCAGCAGCCAACTGACGGGACAGGAGGGAGAGACCCAGTACTTC.

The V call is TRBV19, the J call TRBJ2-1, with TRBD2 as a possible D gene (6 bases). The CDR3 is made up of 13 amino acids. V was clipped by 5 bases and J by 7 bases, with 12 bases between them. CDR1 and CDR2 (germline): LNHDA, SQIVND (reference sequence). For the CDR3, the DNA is TGTGCCAGTAGTGTGGGGGGTTGGAATGAGCAGTTCTTC. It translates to CASSVGGWNEQFF.